The 21 T cell receptor beta chains reported below all come from one sample, sequenced in a study of neurological immune-mediated disorders. One entry per CDR3 protein results from TCRdb running MiXCR on the 5' RACE reads. The table shows about 38,000 distinct CDR3 sequences, with approximately 10% occurring only once. Sequencing was carried out using CD4+ T cells from blood. The source of these receptors is a woman in her twenties or thirties with HTLV-1-associated myelopathy (HAM/TSP).

This clonotype was detected many times. V gene TRBV20-1 combines with J gene TRBJ1-1; D is perhaps TRBD1 (6 bases). The V end was cut by 6 bases, the J end by 1 base, with 15 bases between. Germline lookup yields CDR1 DFQATT and CDR2 SNEGSKA (reference sequence). This CDR3 is built from 14 residues. CDR3 protein: CSAILLTGNTEAFF. In nucleotides, the CDR3 is TGCAGTGCCATCCTATTGACAGGGAACACTGAAGCTTTCTTT.

This clonotype was counted ten times or more. The chain joins TRBV20-1 to TRBJ2-3, with 10 positions matching TRBD2. Trimming removed 6 bases from V and 3 bases from J; junction bases left unmatched: 9. This CDR3 comprises 15 residues. Germline CDR1 is DFQATT and CDR2 is SNEGSKA (reference sequence). The CDR3 is CSAIPFSGGTDTQYF. CDR3 coding DNA: TGCAGTGCGATACCCTTTAGCGGGGGGACAGATACGCAGTATTTT.

This clonotype occurred many times. CDR3 region: CASSDVSSYEQYF. CDR3 DNA sequence: TGTGCCAGCAGTGACGTTTCCTCCTACGAGCAGTACTTC. This chain joins TRBV12-3 or TRBV12-4 and TRBJ2-7; no reliable D call. Trimming cost V 5 bases and J 0 bases, with 8 bases left between them. The CDR3 spans 13 residues.

This clonotype was seen at least ten times. Here the CDR3 reads CASSGQGWQPQHF. The CDR3 coding sequence is TGTGCCAGCAGTGGACAGGGTTGGCAGCCCCAGCATTTT. This sequence joins TRBV6-6 and TRBJ1-5, with 8 bases lining up with TRBD1. Germline trimming cut 5 bases from V and 7 bases from J; bases unmatched to any gene: 4. The CDR3 is 13 residues long. Per germline, CDR1 MNHNY and CDR2 SVGAGI (reference sequence).

There are many counts of this clonotype. V usage is TRBV14 and J usage is TRBJ2-7; 11 bases map to TRBD2. CDR1 is SGHDN, CDR2 FVKESK, per germline. With V trimmed by 4 bases and J by 6 bases, 11 bases remained unmatched. The CDR3 is made up of 16 amino acids. In DNA, the CDR3 is TGTGCCAGCAGCCCCCCAGGGCTAGCGGGGGGACTCGAGCAGTACTTC. Its protein is CASSPPGLAGGLEQYF. Based on the CDR3 plus reference TRBV14 and TRBJ2-7, the full variable domain is EAGVTQFPSHSVIEKGQTVTLRCDPISGHDNLYWYRRVMGKEIKFLLHFVKESKQDESGMPNNRFLAERTGGTYSTLKVQPAELEDSGVYFCASSPPGLAGGLEQYFGPGTRLTVT.

Many counts were recorded for this clonotype. J is TRBJ1-4 and V is TRBV5-1; the match to TRBD1 covers 9 bases. Per germline, CDR1 SGHRS and CDR2 YFSETQ. The V and J ends lost 7 bases and 8 bases, in that order; junction bases with no gene match: 12. The CDR3 has 15 amino acids. CDR3 bases: TGCGCCAGCGGCTCAAACAGGGGGCGCGACGAAAAACTGTTTTTT. Amino acid sequence: CASGSNRGRDEKLFF.

This clonotype has at least ten counts. The rearrangement links TRBV20-1 to TRBJ2-1, with TRBD2 matching 10 bases. The V segment lost 1 base and the J segment 8 bases; nucleotides outside the gene matches: 5. The CDR3 is 14 amino acids. Germline lookup yields CDR1 DFQATT and CDR2 SNEGSKA (reference sequence). CDR3 loop: CSARGLAGGDEQFF. In DNA form, the CDR3 reads TGCAGTGCTAGAGGATTAGCGGGGGGTGATGAGCAGTTCTTC.

The V call is TRBV20-1, the J call TRBJ1-5; D unresolved. The CDR3 is 13 amino acids. CDR1 and CDR2 from the germline V gene are DFQATT and SNEGSKA (reference sequence). The V end was cut by 3 bases, the J end by 0 bases, with 6 bases between. In DNA, the CDR3 is TGCAGTGCTAGTTTGCATAGCAATCAGCCCCAGCATTTT. Amino acid sequence: CSASLHSNQPQHF.

In this sample, this clonotype turned up many times. The chain links TRBV5-1 to TRBJ2-7, with D possibly matching TRBD2 (5 bases). Germline CDR1 reads SGHRS; CDR2 reads YFSETQ. This CDR3 spans 15 amino acids. The V and J ends lost 5 bases and 3 bases respectively, with 18 bases between them. This CDR3 is CASRVAGEILYEQYF. The DNA of the CDR3 is TGCGCCAGCAGAGTGGCGGGCGAAATCCTCTACGAGCAGTACTTC.

This clonotype was observed many times. The rearrangement links TRBV12-3 or TRBV12-4 to TRBJ2-3; no clear D. Trimming took 4 bases from V and 4 from J, leaving 6 bases between them. There are 12 residues in the CDR3. This CDR3 reads CASSSTSDTQYF. For the CDR3, the DNA is TGTGCCAGCAGTTCCACATCAGATACGCAGTATTTT.

As regards this clonotype: The junction does not match germline at one end; this may be a read error. CDR3 residues: CSSRNKWFVADTQYF. The CDR3 region has the DNA TGCAGTTCTAGAAATAAGTGGTTTGTCGCAGATACGCAGTATTTT. This chain joins TRBV20-1 and TRBJ2-3; D is uncertain. Germline CDR1 reads DFQATT; CDR2 reads SNEGSKA (reference sequence). CDR3 size: 15 residues.

This clonotype showed up many times. The chain recombines TRBV20-1 with TRBJ2-1, with D possibly TRBD2 on 6 matching bases. This CDR3 comprises 15 residues. Trimming removed 5 bases at V and 6 bases at J, with 20 bases between. Germline V gene sequence: CDR1 DFQATT, CDR2 SNEGSKA (reference sequence). The CDR3: CSARAAGLLSNEQFF. In DNA form, the CDR3 reads TGCAGTGCTCGGGCCGCGGGGCTTCTAAGCAATGAGCAGTTCTTC.

This clonotype was counted ten times or more. The J gene is TRBJ2-3, the V gene TRBV20-1; weak D call: TRBD2 (6 bases). The V end was cut by 3 bases, the J end by 0 bases, with 10 bases between. The CDR3 is 14 amino acids. Germline CDR1 reads DFQATT; CDR2 reads SNEGSKA (reference sequence). The CDR3 is CSARGGTSTDTQYF. The CDR3 DNA is TGCAGTGCTAGGGGGGGAACTAGCACAGATACGCAGTATTTT.

This clonotype was observed many times. V usage is TRBV20-1 and J usage is TRBJ2-7; TRBD2 is a possible D gene (5 bases). In germline, CDR1 is DFQATT, CDR2 SNEGSKA (reference sequence). CDR3 length equals 14 residues. Between the trimmed V and J ends, which lost 6 bases and 3 bases, there was a span of 18 bases. The CDR3 coding sequence is TGCAGTGCCGCGGGTTCAGGAATTGGCTACGAGCAGTACTTC. Protein product: CSAAGSGIGYEQYF.

This clonotype has at least ten counts. This sequence joins TRBV4-2 and TRBJ1-2; tentative D call: TRBD1 (5 bases). CDR3 length: 16 amino acids. Germline CDR1 reads LGHNA; CDR2 reads YNFKEQ. V lost 4 bases and J lost 4, with 19 bases in between. CDR3 in DNA: TGTGCCAGCAGCCCCGATTCGGGGGGGGACCCCTATGGCTACACCTTC. It specifies CASSPDSGGDPYGYTF.

This clonotype was observed many times. This rearrangement joins TRBV3-1 to TRBJ2-5; a weak D match, TRBD1 (7 bases). V was clipped by 1 base and J by 2 bases, with 14 bases between them. The CDR3 has 16 amino acids. Germline V gene sequence: CDR1 LGHDT, CDR2 YNNKEL (reference sequence). CDR3 residues: CASSQVTGTAQETQYF. For the CDR3, the DNA is TGTGCCAGCAGCCAAGTGACAGGGACTGCGCAAGAGACCCAGTACTTC.

This clonotype was counted many times. V is TRBV18 and J is TRBJ2-7, with TRBD1 as a possible D gene (5 bases). The CDR3 length is 13 residues. The germline V and J ends were trimmed by 3 bases and 6 bases, with 12 bases remaining between them. Germline-derived CDR1 and CDR2 are KGHSH and LQKENI. The CDR3 DNA reads as TGTGCCAGCTCACCGCAGGGTCTGAGCGAGCAGTACTTC. Translated, it gives CASSPQGLSEQYF.

Many counts were recorded for this clonotype. In nucleotides, the CDR3 is TGTGCCAGCAGCCTCTGGACAGGGCCTCGTGAGCAGTACTTC. Translated, it gives CASSLWTGPREQYF. V is TRBV5-6 and J is TRBJ2-7; 8 nucleotides align to TRBD1. The V gene's germline CDR1 is SGHDT and CDR2 YYEEEE. This CDR3 has 14 residues. The V gene end was trimmed by 4 bases and the J gene end by 7 bases; junction bases not matched to a gene: 10.

In its sample, this clonotype was seen many times. J is TRBJ2-5 and V is TRBV5-1, with 9 bases matching TRBD1. This CDR3 has 14 residues. CDR1 SGHRS and CDR2 YFSETQ come from the germline V gene. V was pared by 3 bases and J by 2 bases, with 2 bases of the junction left unmatched. DNA of the CDR3: TGCGCCAGCAGCTCGGGACAGGGTCAAGAGACCCAGTACTTC. This gives the protein CASSSGQGQETQYF.

This clonotype was found many times. A read error may account for a junction end that differs from germline. This chain joins TRBV5-1 and TRBJ1-6, with 7 bases that match TRBD1. CDR1 and CDR2 (germline): SGHRS, YFSETQ. This CDR3 is 16 amino acids long. CDR3 amino acids: CASSLEGALVGSPPHF. In DNA form, the CDR3 reads TGCGCCAGCAGCTTGGAGGGGGCTCTCGTCGGTTCACCCCCCCACTTT.

This clonotype was recorded at least ten times. The chain combines TRBV5-1 with TRBJ2-3, with a tentative D call TRBD2 (6 bases). Germline V gene data show CDR1 as SGHRS and CDR2 as YFSETQ. This CDR3 spans 15 amino acids. V was clipped by 0 bases and J by 2 bases, with 10 bases between them. CDR3 in DNA: TGCGCCAGCAGCTTGGGCGGGGTAGCCACAGATACGCAGTATTTT. It codes for CASSLGGVATDTQYF.